This T cell receptor (beta chain) is drawn from a study of blood T cell repertoires in COVID-19. The germline V gene encodes CDR1 ENHRY and CDR2 SYGVKD. CDR3 size: 16 residues. Germline trimming cut 7 bases from V and 4 bases from J; bases unmatched to any gene: 7. Method: immunoSEQ multiplex PCR; TCRdb's copy keeps in-frame clones and lacks some. The sample carries 140,000 or so clones, 80% to 90% recorded once. This chain joins TRBV10-3 and TRBJ2-3; 14 nucleotides match TRBD2. The clonotype was recovered from a human donor with acute or convalescent COVID-19. The donor label of this sample is uncertain. Sequenced material: peripheral blood. DNA for the CDR3: TGTGCCATCACTATCGGACTAGCGGGGGGCCCAGATACGCAGTATTTT. This gives the protein CAITIGLAGGPDTQYF.